The 14 T cell receptor beta chains below were found in one sample sequenced in a study of control samples from healthy donors and cancer patients. Profiling relied on immunoSEQ multiplex PCR, and the TCRdb table lists in-frame clones only, not all of them. The sample holds under 150,000 clones, around 90% seen once. Sequenced: blood. The receptors shown here come from a man between 40 and 49 years old in good health.

The rearrangement links TRBV11-2 to TRBJ1-2; D unresolved. The CDR3 totals 13 residues. V was clipped by 2 bases and J by 6 bases, with 10 bases between them. Germline V gene sequence: CDR1 SGHAT, CDR2 FQNNGV. The CDR3 region is CASSLTLGNGYTF. CDR3 bases: TGTGCCAGCAGCTTAACGCTAGGGAATGGCTACACCTTC.

V gene TRBV7-6 combines with J gene TRBJ1-2; tentative D call: TRBD1 (5 bases). The CDR3 runs 16 residues. The V end lost 0 bases, the J end lost 4 bases, and 15 bases lay between the germline ends. Germline CDR1 and CDR2: SGHVS and FNYEAQ. CDR3 protein: CASSLASGGVGYGYTF. In nucleotides, the CDR3 is TGTGCCAGCAGCTTAGCGTCAGGAGGGGTCGGCTATGGCTACACCTTC. The full variable domain, completed using reference TRBV7-6 and TRBJ1-2, is GAGVSQSPRYKVTKRGQDVALRCDPISGHVSLYWYRQALGQGPEFLTYFNYEAQQDKSGLPNDRFSAERPEGSISTLTIQRTEQRDSAMYRCASSLASGGVGYGYTFGSGTRLTVV.

This sequence joins TRBV9 and TRBJ2-1; 9 positions agree with TRBD1. The CDR3 contains 14 residues. Per the germline V gene, CDR1 is SGDLS and CDR2 is YYNGEE. V lost 4 bases, J lost 4 bases, and 3 bases stayed unmatched. The CDR3 DNA is TGTGCCAGCAGCTCGGGACAGGGATACAATGAGCAGTTCTTC. The encoded protein is CASSSGQGYNEQFF.

The CDR3 DNA is TGCGCCAGCAGCCAAGATAGAGGCGGGGGGGTGCGCACAGATACGCAGTATTTT. It specifies CASSQDRGGGVRTDTQYF. The chain links TRBV4-1 to TRBJ2-3; 9 nucleotides agree with TRBD2. The CDR3 is made up of 18 amino acids. Germline CDR1 is MGHRA and CDR2 is YSYEKL. V trimming: 0 bases; J trimming: 1 base; junction bases outside the gene matches: 8.

The V and J genes are TRBV18 and TRBJ2-1; weak D call: TRBD2 (5 bases). The germline V gene has CDR1 KGHSH and CDR2 LQKENI. V was shortened by 11 bases and J by 12 bases, with 17 bases between the two germline ends. The CDR3 is made up of 11 amino acids. The CDR3 is CAGNDGIGQFF. CDR3 nucleotide sequence: TGTGCCGGCAACGACGGGATCGGGCAGTTCTTC.

The chain carries TRBV7-9 and TRBJ2-2, with D tentatively TRBD2 (6 bases). The CDR3 loop spans 17 amino acids. Germline CDR1 and CDR2: SEHNR and FQNEAQ (reference sequence). The germline V and J ends were trimmed by 1 base and 4 bases, with 16 bases remaining between them. CDR3 in amino acids: CASSLVGPRGGTGELFF. The CDR3 nucleotides are TGTGCCAGCAGCTTAGTAGGTCCCCGGGGAGGCACCGGGGAGCTGTTTTTT.

The chain links TRBV11-3 to TRBJ1-2; D possibly corresponds to TRBD1 (5 bases). The CDR3 is 12 residues long. Germline V lookup: CDR1 SGHNT, CDR2 YENEEA. V dropped 5 bases and J dropped 8 bases, with 12 bases sitting between them. The CDR3 loop is CASSQIEGGYTF. The CDR3 DNA sequence: TGTGCCAGCAGCCAGATAGAGGGGGGCTACACCTTC.

CDR3 nucleotide sequence: TGTGCCAGCAGCGTAGTGGGTCGGGAGCTGTTTTTT. Its translation: CASSVVGRELFF. The chain uses TRBV9 and TRBJ2-2; D remains unclear. The CDR3 sequence is 12 residues long. The germline V gene encodes CDR1 SGDLS and CDR2 YYNGEE. V gave up 0 bases and J gave up 9 bases, with 6 bases separating them.

The J gene is TRBJ1-2, the V gene TRBV7-9; tentatively, D is TRBD1 (5 bases). Germline V gene sequence: CDR1 SEHNR, CDR2 FQNEAQ (reference sequence). CDR3 size: 11 residues. Trimming pared 5 bases from V and 13 bases from J, leaving 14 bases between. As DNA, the CDR3 is TGTGCCAGCAGCCCCAGGGTTGCGGGCACCTTC. Protein: CASSPRVAGTF.

This CDR3 is CASSPTGNTIYF. In DNA, the CDR3 is TGTGCCAGCTCCCCTACGGGAAACACCATATATTTT. The chain joins TRBV25-1 to TRBJ1-3; unclear D gene. The V end lost 8 bases, the J end lost 4 bases, and 9 bases lay between the germline ends. Germline assignment: CDR1 MGHDK and CDR2 SYGVNS. The CDR3 consists of 12 residues.

V is TRBV4-3 and J is TRBJ2-1; D call uncertain. In germline, CDR1 is LGHNA, CDR2 YSLEER. The CDR3 sequence is 16 residues long. With 0 bases removed from V and 3 bases from J, the gap between germline ends came to 12 bases. The CDR3 region has the DNA TGCGCCAGCAGCCAAGACCCGCCCTCGTACTACAATGAGCAGTTCTTC. Its protein is CASSQDPPSYYNEQFF.

The chain uses TRBV6-6 and TRBJ1-2; D gene unclear. The V gene's germline CDR1 is MNHNY and CDR2 SVGAGI (reference sequence). Trimming stripped 6 bases from V and 8 bases from J, with 16 bases between. This CDR3 is built from 13 residues. The CDR3 DNA sequence: TGTGCCAGCAGCCAACAACAAACCGGGGGCTACACCTTC. Its translation: CASSQQQTGGYTF.

The chain employs TRBV25-1 and TRBJ1-2, with a possible D match to TRBD1 (5 bases). The CDR3 is made up of 12 amino acids. Trimming shortened V by 3 bases and J by 4 bases, and 6 bases separated the two germline ends. The germline gives CDR1 MGHDK, CDR2 SYGVNS. CDR3 DNA sequence: TGTGCCAGCAGTGACGGGACCTATGGCTACACCTTC. Protein product: CASSDGTYGYTF.

The rearrangement links TRBV10-3 to TRBJ1-2, with a possible D match to TRBD1 (6 bases). Germline CDR1 and CDR2: ENHRY and SYGVKD. The CDR3 totals 12 residues. V was cut by 11 bases and J by 8 bases, with 18 bases left in between. The CDR3 loop reads CAASGGARGYTF. The DNA of the CDR3 is TGTGCCGCGTCTGGGGGGGCGCGAGGCTACACCTTC.